This T cell receptor (beta chain) was documented in a study of beta chain features in type 1 diabetes. After removal of 1 base from V and 5 bases from J, the junction contained 5 bases not matched to a gene. The CDR3 spans 15 residues. The germline gives CDR1 SGHDT, CDR2 YYEEEE. As every portion of the isolated RNA was reverse transcribed, the sequencing read expressed TCRB transcripts. TCRdb keeps only in-frame clones here, not all; method: immunoSEQ multiplex PCR. The sample contains over 150,000 clones, under 9.5% of which appear only once. The chain is built from TRBV5-6 and TRBJ2-5, with 10 bases fitting TRBD1. Sequenced: central memory CD4+ T cells from blood. This TCR derives from a man younger than 35 in good health. The CDR3 spells CASSLFDRGLETQYF. As DNA, the CDR3 is TGTGCCAGCAGCTTGTTCGACAGGGGGCTGGAGACCCAGTACTTC.